Presented here are 10 T cell receptor beta chains from one specimen sequenced in a study of spatial heterogeneity in lung cancer. Noted time point: blood at routine non-recurrence follow-up after resection. TCRdb reanalysed the 5' RACE reads using MiXCR and keeps one entry per CDR3 protein. The table includes 100,000 to 120,000 distinct CDR3 sequences, less than 14% detected once. The starting material was PBMCs, obtained at follow-up. The receptor source for this set is a female donor with early-stage non-small cell lung cancer.

The rearrangement links TRBV29-1 to TRBJ2-2; 8 bases map to TRBD1. V lost 5 bases and J lost 1; bases outside the gene matches: 9. The CDR3 runs to 16 residues. Per the germline V gene, CDR1 is SQVTM and CDR2 is ANQGSEA. CDR3 amino acids: CSVRSGTGGNTGELFF. CDR3 coding DNA: TGCAGCGTTCGCTCCGGGACAGGAGGGAACACCGGGGAGCTGTTTTTT.

This clonotype came up a few times. The chain is built from TRBV5-1 and TRBJ2-1, with D possibly TRBD2 on 6 matching bases. The CDR3 covers 14 residues. The germline CDR1 and CDR2 sequences are SGHRS and YFSETQ. Trimming removed 4 bases at V and 8 bases at J, with 16 bases between. The CDR3 DNA follows: TGCGCCAGCAGCCCCCTTAGACGGGAGTATGAGCAGTTCTTC. Its translation: CASSPLRREYEQFF.

This clonotype was counted many times. The chain employs TRBV9 and TRBJ1-1; TRBD1 aligns across 10 bases. Germline CDR1 is SGDLS and CDR2 is YYNGEE. V was clipped by 4 bases and J by 0 bases; unmatched bases: 9. This CDR3 has 17 residues. As DNA, the CDR3 is TGTGCCAGCAGCCCCAGGACAGGGGGGATAATGAACACTGAAGCTTTCTTT. Translation gives CASSPRTGGIMNTEAFF.

This clonotype was seen at least ten times. This chain joins TRBV5-5 and TRBJ2-2; D not resolved. This CDR3 has 12 residues. Between the trimmed V and J ends, which lost 0 bases and 9 bases, there was a span of 6 bases. Germline V gene lookup returns CDR1 SGHKS and CDR2 YYEKEE (reference sequence). CDR3 amino acids: CASSLEHRELFF. The DNA of the CDR3 is TGTGCCAGCAGCTTGGAACACCGGGAGCTGTTTTTT.

The sample holds a few counts of this clonotype. This chain joins TRBV9 and TRBJ1-6; tentative D call: TRBD1 (5 bases). The V end was cut by 0 bases, the J end by 7 bases, with 11 bases between. CDR1 and CDR2 (germline): SGDLS, YYNGEE. The CDR3 is 15 amino acids. DNA for the CDR3: TGTGCCAGCAGCGTAGAGGGACTGGCCAATTCACCCCTCCACTTT. It translates to CASSVEGLANSPLHF.

The table lists this clonotype with a few counts. J is TRBJ2-1 and V is TRBV20-1, with 13 bases that match TRBD2. The CDR3 spans 17 residues. The V segment lost 6 bases and the J segment 3 bases; nucleotides outside the gene matches: 11. CDR1 is DFQATT and CDR2 is SNEGSKA in the germline V gene (reference sequence). This chain's CDR3 is CSAPVGLAGAVYNEQFF. The CDR3 DNA follows: TGCAGTGCGCCGGTAGGACTAGCGGGAGCGGTCTACAATGAGCAGTTCTTC.

The chain has TRBV24-1 and TRBJ2-1; perhaps D is TRBD1 or TRBD2 (5 bases each). V was clipped by 0 bases and J by 6 bases, with 14 bases between them. CDR1 KGHDR and CDR2 SFDVKD come from the germline V gene. The CDR3 loop spans 16 amino acids. DNA of the CDR3: TGTGCCACCAGTGATTTGAAGTACGGGGCAGGCAATGAGCAGTTCTTC. It encodes CATSDLKYGAGNEQFF.

This clonotype was detected only a few times. The V gene is TRBV7-8, the J gene TRBJ1-3; D gene unclear. This CDR3 has 16 amino acids. Per germline, CDR1 SGHVS and CDR2 FQNEAQ. Trimming removed 1 base from V and 0 bases from J, with 10 bases in between. CDR3 sequence: CASSLVYQSSGNTIYF. The CDR3 coding sequence is TGTGCCAGCAGCTTAGTGTACCAGAGCTCTGGAAACACCATATATTTT. The variable domain in full, completed from reference TRBV7-8 and TRBJ1-3, reads GAGVSQSPRYKVAKRGQDVALRCDPISGHVSLFWYQQALGQGPEFLTYFQNEAQLDKSGLPSDRFFAERPEGSVSTLKIQRTQQEDSAVYLCASSLVYQSSGNTIYFGEGSWLTVV.

This clonotype has at least ten counts. The chain recombines TRBV19 with TRBJ1-1, with D unresolved. The CDR3 extends over 15 amino acids. Looked up from germline, CDR1 is LNHDA and CDR2 is SQIVND (reference sequence). V lost 5 bases to trimming and J lost 5 bases, with 18 bases between them. CDR3 sequence: CASSPLKGRFTEAFF. In nucleotides, the CDR3 is TGTGCCAGTAGTCCCCTAAAGGGCCGCTTTACTGAAGCTTTCTTT.

The rearrangement links TRBV7-2 to TRBJ1-5; D not resolved. V was cut by 0 bases and J by 7 bases, with 7 bases left in between. Germline V lookup: CDR1 SGHTA, CDR2 FQGNSA. This CDR3 region has 13 residues. CDR3 region: CASSLAEGQPQHF. CDR3 nucleotide sequence: TGTGCCAGCAGCTTAGCGGAGGGCCAGCCCCAGCATTTT.